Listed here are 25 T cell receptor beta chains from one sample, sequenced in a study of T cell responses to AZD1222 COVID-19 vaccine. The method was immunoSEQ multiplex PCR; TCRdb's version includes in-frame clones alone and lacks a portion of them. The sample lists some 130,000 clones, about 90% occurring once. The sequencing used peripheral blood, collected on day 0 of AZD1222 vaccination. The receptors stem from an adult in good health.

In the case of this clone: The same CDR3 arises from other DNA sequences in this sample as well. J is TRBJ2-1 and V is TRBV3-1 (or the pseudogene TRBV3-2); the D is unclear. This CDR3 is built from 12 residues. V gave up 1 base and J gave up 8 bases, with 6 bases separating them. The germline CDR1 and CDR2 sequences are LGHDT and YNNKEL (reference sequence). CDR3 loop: CASSQVGYEQFF. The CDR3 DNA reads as TGTGCCAGCAGCCAAGTTGGGTATGAGCAGTTCTTC.

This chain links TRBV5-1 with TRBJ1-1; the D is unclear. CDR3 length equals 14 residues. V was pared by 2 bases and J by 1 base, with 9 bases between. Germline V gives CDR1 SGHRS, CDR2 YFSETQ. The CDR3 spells CASSFVGENTEAFF. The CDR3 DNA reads TGCGCCAGCAGCTTTGTCGGGGAGAACACTGAAGCTTTCTTT.

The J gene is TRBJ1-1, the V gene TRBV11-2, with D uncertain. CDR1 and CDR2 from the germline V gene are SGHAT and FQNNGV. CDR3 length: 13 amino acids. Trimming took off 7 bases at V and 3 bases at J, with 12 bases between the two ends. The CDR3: CASTSAGYTEAFF. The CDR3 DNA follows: TGTGCCAGCACCTCGGCCGGTTACACTGAAGCTTTCTTT.

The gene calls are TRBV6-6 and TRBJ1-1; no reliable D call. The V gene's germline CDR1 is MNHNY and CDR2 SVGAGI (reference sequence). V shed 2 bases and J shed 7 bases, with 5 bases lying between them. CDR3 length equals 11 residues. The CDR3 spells CASSYGSEAFF. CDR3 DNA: TGTGCCAGCAGTTACGGGAGTGAAGCTTTCTTT.

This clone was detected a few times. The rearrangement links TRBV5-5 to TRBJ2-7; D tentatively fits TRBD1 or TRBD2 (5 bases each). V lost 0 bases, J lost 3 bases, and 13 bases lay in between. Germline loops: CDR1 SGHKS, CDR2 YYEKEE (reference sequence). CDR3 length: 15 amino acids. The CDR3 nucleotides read TGTGCCAGCAGCTTGGCCGAGGGGCAGCTCTACGAGCAGTACTTC. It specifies CASSLAEGQLYEQYF.

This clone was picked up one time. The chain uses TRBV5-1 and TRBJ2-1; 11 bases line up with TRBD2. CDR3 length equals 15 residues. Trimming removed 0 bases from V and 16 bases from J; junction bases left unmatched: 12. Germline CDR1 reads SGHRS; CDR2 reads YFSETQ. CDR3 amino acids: CASSLDGPSGGPQFF. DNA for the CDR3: TGCGCCAGCAGCTTGGACGGCCCTAGCGGGGGGCCCCAATTCTTC.

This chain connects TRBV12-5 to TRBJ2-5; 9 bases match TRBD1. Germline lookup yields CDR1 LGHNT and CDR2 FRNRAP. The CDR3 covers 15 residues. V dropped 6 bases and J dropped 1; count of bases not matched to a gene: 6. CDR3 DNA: TGTGCTAGTGGAGGGGGACAGGGACCCCAAGAGACCCAGTACTTC. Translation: CASGGGQGPQETQYF. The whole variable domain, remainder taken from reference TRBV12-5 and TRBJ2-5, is DARVTQTPRHKVTEMGQEVTMRCQPILGHNTVFWYRQTMMQGLELLAYFRNRAPLDDSGMPKDRFSAEMPDATLATLKIQPSEPRDSAVYFCASGGGQGPQETQYFGPGTRLLVL.

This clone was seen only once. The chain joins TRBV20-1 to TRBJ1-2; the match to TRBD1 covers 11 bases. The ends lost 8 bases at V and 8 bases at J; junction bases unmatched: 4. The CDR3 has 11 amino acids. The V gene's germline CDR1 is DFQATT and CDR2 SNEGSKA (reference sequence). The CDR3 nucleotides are TGCAGTATGGGACAGGGGGAGGGCTACACCTTC. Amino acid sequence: CSMGQGEGYTF.

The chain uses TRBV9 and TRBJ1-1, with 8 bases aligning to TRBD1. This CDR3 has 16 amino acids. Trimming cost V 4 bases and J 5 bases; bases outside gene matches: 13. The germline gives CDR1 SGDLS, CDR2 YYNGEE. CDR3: CASSQHAGQEVTEAFF. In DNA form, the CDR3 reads TGTGCCAGCAGCCAACATGCGGGACAGGAGGTAACTGAAGCTTTCTTT. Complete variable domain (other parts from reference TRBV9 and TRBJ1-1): DSGVTQTPKHLITATGQRVTLRCSPRSGDLSVYWYQQSLDQGLQFLIQYYNGEERAKGNILERFSAQQFPDLHSELNLSSLELGDSALYFCASSQHAGQEVTEAFFGQGTRLTVV.

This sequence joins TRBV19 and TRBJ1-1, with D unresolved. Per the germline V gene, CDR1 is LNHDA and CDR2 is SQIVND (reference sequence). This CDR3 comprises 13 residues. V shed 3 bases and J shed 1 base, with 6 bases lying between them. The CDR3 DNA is TGTGCCAGTAGTATGTTAGGGAACACTGAAGCTTTCTTT. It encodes CASSMLGNTEAFF. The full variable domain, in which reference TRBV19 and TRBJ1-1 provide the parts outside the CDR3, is DGGITQSPKYLFRKEGQNVTLSCEQNLNHDAMYWYRQDPGQGLRLIYYSQIVNDFQKGDIAEGYSVSREKKESFPLTVTSAQKNPTAFYLCASSMLGNTEAFFGQGTRLTVV.

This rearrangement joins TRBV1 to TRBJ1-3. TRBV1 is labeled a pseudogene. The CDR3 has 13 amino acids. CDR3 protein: CTSSLTQRNTIYF. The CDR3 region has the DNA TGCACCAGCAGCCTTACACAGAGGAACACCATATATTTT.

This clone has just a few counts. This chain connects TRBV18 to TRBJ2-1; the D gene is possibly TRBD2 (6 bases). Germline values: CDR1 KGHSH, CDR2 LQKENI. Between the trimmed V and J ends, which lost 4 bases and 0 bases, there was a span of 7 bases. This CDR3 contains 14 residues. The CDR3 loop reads CASSHGSSYNEQFF. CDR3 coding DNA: TGTGCCAGCTCACACGGGAGCTCCTACAATGAGCAGTTCTTC.

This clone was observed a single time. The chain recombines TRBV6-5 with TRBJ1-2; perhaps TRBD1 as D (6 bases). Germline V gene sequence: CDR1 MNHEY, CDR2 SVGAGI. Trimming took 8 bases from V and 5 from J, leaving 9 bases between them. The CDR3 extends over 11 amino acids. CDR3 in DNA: TGTGCCAGCGGGCAGGGGTATGGCTACACCTTC. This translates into CASGQGYGYTF.

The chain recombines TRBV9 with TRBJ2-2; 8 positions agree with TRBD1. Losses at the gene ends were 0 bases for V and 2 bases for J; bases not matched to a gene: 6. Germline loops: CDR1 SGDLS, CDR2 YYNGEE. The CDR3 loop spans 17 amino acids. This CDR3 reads CASSVGYGTGNTGELFF. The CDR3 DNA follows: TGTGCCAGCAGCGTAGGGTACGGGACAGGTAACACCGGGGAGCTGTTTTTT.

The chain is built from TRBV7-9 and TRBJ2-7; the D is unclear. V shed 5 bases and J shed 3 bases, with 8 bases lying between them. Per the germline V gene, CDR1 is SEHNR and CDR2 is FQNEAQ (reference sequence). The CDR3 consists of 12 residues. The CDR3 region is CASSRTSYEQYF. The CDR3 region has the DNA TGTGCCAGCAGCCGGACGAGCTACGAGCAGTACTTC.

In DNA, the CDR3 is TGTGCCAGCAGCGTTCGGACTAGCGGGAGTACCGAGCAGTACTTC. Protein product: CASSVRTSGSTEQYF. The rearrangement uses TRBV3-1 (or the pseudogene TRBV3-2) and TRBJ2-7; 13 nucleotides match TRBD2. CDR3 length equals 15 residues. CDR1 and CDR2 (germline): LGHDT, YNNKEL (reference sequence). The junction had 7 bases not matched to a gene; V was cut back by 5 bases and J by 6 bases.

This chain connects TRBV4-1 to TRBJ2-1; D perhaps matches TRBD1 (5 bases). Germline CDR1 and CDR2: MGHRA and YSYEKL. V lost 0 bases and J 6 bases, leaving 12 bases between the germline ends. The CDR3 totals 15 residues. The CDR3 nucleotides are TGCGCCAGCAGCCAAGATGGGTTAGACAGCAATGAGCAGTTCTTC. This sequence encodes CASSQDGLDSNEQFF.

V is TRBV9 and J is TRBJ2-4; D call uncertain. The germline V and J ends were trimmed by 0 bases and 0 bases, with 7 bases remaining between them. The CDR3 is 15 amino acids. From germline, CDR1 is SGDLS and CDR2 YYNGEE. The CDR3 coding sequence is TGTGCCAGCAGCGTAGAGCAGCTAGCCAAAAACATTCAGTACTTC. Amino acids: CASSVEQLAKNIQYF.

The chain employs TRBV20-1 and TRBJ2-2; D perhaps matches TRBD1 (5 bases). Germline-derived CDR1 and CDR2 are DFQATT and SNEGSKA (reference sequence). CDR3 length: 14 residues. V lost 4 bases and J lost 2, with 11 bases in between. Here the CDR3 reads CSAIETANTGELFF. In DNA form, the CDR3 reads TGCAGTGCTATTGAGACAGCTAACACCGGGGAGCTGTTTTTT.

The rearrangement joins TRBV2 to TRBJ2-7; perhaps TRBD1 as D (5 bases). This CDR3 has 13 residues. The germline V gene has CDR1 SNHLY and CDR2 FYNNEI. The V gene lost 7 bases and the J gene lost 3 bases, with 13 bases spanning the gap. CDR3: CASTRQSGYEQYF. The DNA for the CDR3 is TGTGCCAGCACCAGACAGTCTGGCTACGAGCAGTACTTC.

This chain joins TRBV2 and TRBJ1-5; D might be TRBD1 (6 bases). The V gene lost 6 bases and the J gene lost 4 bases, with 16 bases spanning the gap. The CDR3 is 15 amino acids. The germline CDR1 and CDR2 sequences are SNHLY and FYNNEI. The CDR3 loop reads CASSGAGALNQPQHF. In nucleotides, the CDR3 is TGTGCCAGCAGCGGGGCAGGGGCACTAAATCAGCCCCAGCATTTT.

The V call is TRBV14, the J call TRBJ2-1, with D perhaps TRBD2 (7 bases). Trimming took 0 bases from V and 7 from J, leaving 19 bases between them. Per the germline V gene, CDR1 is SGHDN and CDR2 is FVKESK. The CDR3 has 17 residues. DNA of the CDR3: TGTGCCAGCAGCCAAGATTGGGGGGGGGCCCGGCGGAATGAGCAGTTCTTC. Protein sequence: CASSQDWGGARRNEQFF.

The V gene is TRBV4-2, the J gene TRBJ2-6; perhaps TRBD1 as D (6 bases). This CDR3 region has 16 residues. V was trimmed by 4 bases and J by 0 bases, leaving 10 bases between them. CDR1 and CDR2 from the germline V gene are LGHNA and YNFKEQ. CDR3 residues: CASSPGTNSGANVLTF. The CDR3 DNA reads TGTGCCAGCAGCCCCGGGACAAACTCTGGGGCCAACGTCCTGACTTTC.

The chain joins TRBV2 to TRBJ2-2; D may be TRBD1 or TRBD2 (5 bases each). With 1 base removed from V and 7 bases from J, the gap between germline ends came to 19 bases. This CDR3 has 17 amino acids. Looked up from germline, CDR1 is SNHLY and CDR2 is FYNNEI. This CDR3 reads CASSEVTVRFGGGELFF. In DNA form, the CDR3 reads TGTGCCAGCAGTGAAGTAACCGTTCGGTTTGGGGGCGGGGAGCTGTTTTTT. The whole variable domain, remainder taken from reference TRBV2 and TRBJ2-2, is EPEVTQTPSHQVTQMGQEVILRCVPISNHLYFYWYRQILGQKVEFLVSFYNNEISEKSEIFDDQFSVERPDGSNFTLKIRSTKLEDSAMYFCASSEVTVRFGGGELFFGEGSRLTVL.

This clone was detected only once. The CDR3 region is CASSFLAVTGELFF. The CDR3, as DNA: TGTGCCAGCAGCTTTCTAGCGGTCACCGGGGAGCTGTTTTTT. The chain links TRBV7-2 to TRBJ2-2; 7 bases are shared with TRBD2. Per the germline V gene, CDR1 is SGHTA and CDR2 is FQGNSA. The CDR3 has 14 residues. After removal of 3 bases from V and 4 bases from J, the junction contained 2 bases not matched to a gene.